This T cell receptor (beta chain) was sequenced for a study of T cell responses to AZD1222 COVID-19 vaccine. Study-wide points: Donors skewed white British and female; clonal diversity was possibly underestimated. Of spike-specific TCRs, nearly half reportedly target regions left unmutated in variants. Vaccine-related CD4 TCRs covered spike, predominating at 160-218 and 743-854. Recipients of two AZD1222 doses showed rising Spike-specific TCR breadth and depth.

The CDR3 has 17 amino acids. V lost 2 bases, J lost 0 bases, and 13 bases lay in between. Germline loops: CDR1 LGHNA, CDR2 YSLEER. On this clone itself: Antigen specificity is unknown.

This table comes from immunoSEQ multiplex PCR, and its TCRdb copy is limited to in-frame clones, with some not included. The table lists 150,000 or so clones, around 92% of them singletons. The receptor was derived from an adult in good health. This chain links TRBV4-3 with TRBJ2-2; D tentatively reads TRBD1 or TRBD2 (5 bases each). The input for sequencing was peripheral blood, taken on day 0 of AZD1222 vaccination. Here the CDR3 DNA reads TGCGCCAGCAGCCAATTCAGGGAGCTAACGAACACCGGGGAGCTGTTTTTT. Translating gives CASSQFRELTNTGELFF.